The 8 T cell receptor beta chains below were found in one sample sequenced in a study of cytomegalovirus exposure and HLA in healthy donors (dated by TCRdb to about 2017). The library was obtained by the immunoSEQ multiplex PCR assay. For the multiplex PCR, a mixture combining 60 forward primers for TCR Vbeta segments and 13 reverse primers for TCR Jbeta segments was used. TCRdb limited this immuneACCESS table to in-frame rearrangements with V and J called. A share of clones is missing; checked studies link under half to unresolved V genes, and the rest is unexplained. This sample's records show around 140,000 clones. In total, the top ten clones hold under 2% of the sample. Specimen: PBMCs. These receptors were collected from a woman in her forties in good health and CMV-seronegative.

This chain's CDR3 is CAISDPRTGGVGETQYF. Written as DNA, the CDR3 is TGTGCCATCAGTGATCCACGGACAGGAGGGGTGGGAGAGACCCAGTACTTC. The V and J genes are TRBV10-3 and TRBJ2-5; possible D gene TRBD1, 7 bases. CDR3 length: 17 amino acids. V was pared by 3 bases and J by 4 bases, with 21 bases between. The germline V gene encodes CDR1 ENHRY and CDR2 SYGVKD.

V is TRBV5-1 and J is TRBJ1-5; 8 bases fit TRBD1. From germline, CDR1 is SGHRS and CDR2 YFSETQ. The CDR3 is made up of 15 amino acids. The junction had 1 base not matched to a gene; V was cut back by 1 base and J by 1 base. CDR3 coding DNA: TGCGCCAGCAGCTTGCAGGGGGCCAGCAATCAGCCCCAGCATTTT. Translation gives CASSLQGASNQPQHF. The complete variable domain, with remaining parts taken from reference TRBV5-1 and TRBJ1-5, reads KAGVTQTPRYLIKTRGQQVTLSCSPISGHRSVSWYQQTPGQGLQFLFEYFSETQRNKGNFPGRFSGRQFSNSRSEMNVSTLELGDSALYLCASSLQGASNQPQHFGDGTRLSIL.

The chain joins TRBV4-3 to TRBJ2-4; the match to TRBD1 covers 8 bases. Germline V gene lookup returns CDR1 LGHNA and CDR2 YSLEER. The CDR3 is made up of 20 amino acids. V dropped 0 bases and J dropped 0; count of bases not matched to a gene: 13. CDR3 coding DNA: TGCGCCAGCAGCCAAGATATTGGCCAGGGGGCTCGATCAGCCAAAAACATTCAGTACTTC. This encodes CASSQDIGQGARSAKNIQYF.

This chain links TRBV5-1 with TRBJ1-1; TRBD1 might be the D (6 bases). This CDR3 region has 14 residues. Germline V gene sequence: CDR1 SGHRS, CDR2 YFSETQ. The V end lost 0 bases, the J end lost 5 bases, and 11 bases lay between the germline ends. Here the CDR3 reads CASSLGAGDTEAFF. In DNA, the CDR3 is TGCGCCAGCAGCTTGGGCGCAGGGGATACTGAAGCTTTCTTT.

This CDR3 reads CASTRGQGRNYGYTF. DNA for the CDR3: TGTGCCAGCACCCGAGGACAGGGGAGGAACTATGGCTACACCTTC. V usage is TRBV5-8 and J usage is TRBJ1-2, with 9 bases identical to TRBD1. Germline CDR1 reads SGHTS; CDR2 reads YDEGEE. The CDR3 consists of 15 residues. Trimming took 6 bases from V and 2 from J; bases not matched to a gene: 8. The full variable domain, completed using reference TRBV5-8 and TRBJ1-2, is EAGVTQSPTHLIKTRGQQATLRCSPISGHTSVYWYQQALGLGLQFLLWYDEGEERNRGNFPPRFSGRQFPNYSSELNVNALELEDSALYLCASTRGQGRNYGYTFGSGTRLTVV.

J is TRBJ1-5 and V is TRBV28, with D unresolved. The CDR3 has 13 residues. Trimming stripped 9 bases from V and 7 bases from J, with 16 bases between. From germline, CDR1 is MDHEN and CDR2 SYDVKM. CDR3 sequence: CAREVRWRQPQHF. The CDR3 region has the DNA TGTGCCAGGGAGGTAAGGTGGCGCCAGCCCCAGCATTTT.

V and J are TRBV4-2 and TRBJ2-1, with 8 bases fitting TRBD2. Trimming took 1 base from V and 5 from J; bases not matched to a gene: 7. Germline CDR1 and CDR2: LGHNA and YNFKEQ. This CDR3 is built from 16 residues. As DNA, the CDR3 is TGTGCCAGCAGCCAAGCGGGACTAGGAATTAACAATGAGCAGTTCTTC. Encoded protein: CASSQAGLGINNEQFF.

V and J are TRBV7-2 and TRBJ1-5, with unresolved D. There are 16 residues in the CDR3. Germline V gives CDR1 SGHTA, CDR2 FQGNSA. The V gene lost 1 base and the J gene lost 7 bases, with 17 bases spanning the gap. The CDR3 here is CASSLGTAPRYQPQHF. The CDR3 DNA is TGTGCCAGCAGCTTAGGAACAGCACCGCGATACCAGCCCCAGCATTTT.